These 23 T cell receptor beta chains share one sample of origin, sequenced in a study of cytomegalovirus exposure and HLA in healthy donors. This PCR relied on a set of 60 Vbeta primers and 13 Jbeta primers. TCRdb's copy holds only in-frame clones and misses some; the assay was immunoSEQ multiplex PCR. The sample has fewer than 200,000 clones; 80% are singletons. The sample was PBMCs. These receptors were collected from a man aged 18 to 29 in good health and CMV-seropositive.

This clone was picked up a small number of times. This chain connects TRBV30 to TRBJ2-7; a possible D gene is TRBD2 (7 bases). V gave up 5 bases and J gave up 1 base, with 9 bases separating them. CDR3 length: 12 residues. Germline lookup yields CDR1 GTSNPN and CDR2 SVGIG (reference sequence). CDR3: CAWGRGSYEQYF. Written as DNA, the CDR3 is TGTGCCTGGGGGAGGGGGTCCTACGAGCAGTACTTC. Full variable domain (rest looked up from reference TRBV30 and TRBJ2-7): SQTIHQWPATLVQPVGSPLSLECTVEGTSNPNLYWYRQAAGRGLQLLFYSVGIGQISSEVPQNLSASRPQDRQFILSSKKLLLSDSGFYLCAWGRGSYEQYFGPGTRLTVT.

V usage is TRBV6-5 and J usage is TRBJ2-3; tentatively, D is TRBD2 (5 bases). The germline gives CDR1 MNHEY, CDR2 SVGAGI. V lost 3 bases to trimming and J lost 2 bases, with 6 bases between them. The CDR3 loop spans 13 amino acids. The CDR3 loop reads CASSYDYTDTQYF. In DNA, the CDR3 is TGTGCCAGCAGTTATGACTACACAGATACGCAGTATTTT.

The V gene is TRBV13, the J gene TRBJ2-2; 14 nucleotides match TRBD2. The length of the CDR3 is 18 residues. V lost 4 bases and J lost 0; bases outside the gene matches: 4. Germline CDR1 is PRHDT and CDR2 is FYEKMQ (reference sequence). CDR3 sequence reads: CASSSWTSGGPNTGELFF. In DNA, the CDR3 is TGTGCCAGCAGCTCATGGACTAGCGGGGGGCCGAACACCGGGGAGCTGTTTTTT.

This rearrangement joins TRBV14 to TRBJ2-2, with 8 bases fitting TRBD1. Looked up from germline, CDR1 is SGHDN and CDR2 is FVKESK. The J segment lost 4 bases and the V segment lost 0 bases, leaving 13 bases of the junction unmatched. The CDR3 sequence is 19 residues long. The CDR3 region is CASSQDYVGTGSGTGELFF. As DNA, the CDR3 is TGTGCCAGCAGCCAAGATTATGTGGGGACAGGATCGGGCACCGGGGAGCTGTTTTTT.

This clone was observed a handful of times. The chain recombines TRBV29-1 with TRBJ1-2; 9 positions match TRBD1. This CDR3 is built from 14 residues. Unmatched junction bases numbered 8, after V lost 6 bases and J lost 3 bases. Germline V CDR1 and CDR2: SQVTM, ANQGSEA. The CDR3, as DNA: TGCAGCGTCGCCCCCGGGACAGGGTACTATGGCTACACCTTC. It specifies CSVAPGTGYYGYTF.

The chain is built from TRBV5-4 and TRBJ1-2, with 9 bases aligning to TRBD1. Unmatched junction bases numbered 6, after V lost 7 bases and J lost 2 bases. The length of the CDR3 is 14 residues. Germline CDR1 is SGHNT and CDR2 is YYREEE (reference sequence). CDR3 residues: CASLKDRGNYGYTF. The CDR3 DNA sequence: TGTGCCAGCCTAAAGGACAGGGGCAACTATGGCTACACCTTC.

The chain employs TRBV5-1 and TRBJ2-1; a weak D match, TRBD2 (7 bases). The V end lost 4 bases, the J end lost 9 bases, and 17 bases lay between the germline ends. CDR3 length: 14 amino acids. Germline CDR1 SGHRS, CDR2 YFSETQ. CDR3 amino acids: CASSLRSGGGEQFF. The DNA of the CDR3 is TGCGCCAGCAGCCTAAGGTCGGGGGGCGGTGAGCAGTTCTTC. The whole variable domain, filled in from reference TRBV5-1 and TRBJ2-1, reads KAGVTQTPRYLIKTRGQQVTLSCSPISGHRSVSWYQQTPGQGLQFLFEYFSETQRNKGNFPGRFSGRQFSNSRSEMNVSTLELGDSALYLCASSLRSGGGEQFFGPGTRLTVL.

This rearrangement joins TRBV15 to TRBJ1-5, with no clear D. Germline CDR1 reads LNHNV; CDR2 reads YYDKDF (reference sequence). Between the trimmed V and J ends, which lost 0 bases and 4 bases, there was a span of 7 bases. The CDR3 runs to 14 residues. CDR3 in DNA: TGTGCCACCAGCAGAGACCGGAGGAATCAGCCCCAGCATTTT. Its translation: CATSRDRRNQPQHF.

The CDR3 DNA reads TGTGCCAGCAACCGGGCTAGCGGACCCTACGAGCAGTACTTC. Translated: CASNRASGPYEQYF. The chain has TRBV11-2 and TRBJ2-7, with 7 bases aligning to TRBD2. Unmatched junction bases numbered 8, after V lost 7 bases and J lost 2 bases. This CDR3 is 14 amino acids long. Germline loops: CDR1 SGHAT, CDR2 FQNNGV.

In nucleotides, the CDR3 is TGTGCCAGCAGCTTACTCGGCGGGGCCCAGCATTTT. Amino acids: CASSLLGGAQHF. The chain joins TRBV7-9 to TRBJ1-5, with D hard to call. This CDR3 has 12 residues. V lost 2 bases to trimming and J lost 11 bases, with 10 bases between them. Germline values: CDR1 SEHNR, CDR2 FQNEAQ (reference sequence). The full variable domain, with the rest looked up from reference TRBV7-9 and TRBJ1-5, is DTGVSQNPRHKITKRGQNVTFRCDPISEHNRLYWYRQTLGQGPEFLTYFQNEAQLEKSRLLSDRFSAERPKGSFSTLEIQRTEQGDSAMYLCASSLLGGAQHFGDGTRLSIL.

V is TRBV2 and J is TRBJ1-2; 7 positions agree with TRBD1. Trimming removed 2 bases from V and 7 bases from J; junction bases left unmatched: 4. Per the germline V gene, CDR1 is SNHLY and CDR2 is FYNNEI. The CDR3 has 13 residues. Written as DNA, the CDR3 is TGTGCCAGCAGTGAAACAGGGGAAGGTGGCTACACCTTC. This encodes CASSETGEGGYTF.

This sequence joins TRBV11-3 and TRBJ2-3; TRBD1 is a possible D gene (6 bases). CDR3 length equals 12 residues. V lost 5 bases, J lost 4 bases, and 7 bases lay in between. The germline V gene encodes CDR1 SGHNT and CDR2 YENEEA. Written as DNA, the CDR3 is TGTGCCAGCAGCCGGACAGCAGATACGCAGTATTTT. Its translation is CASSRTADTQYF. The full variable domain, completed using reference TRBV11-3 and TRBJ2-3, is EAGVVQSPRYKIIEKKQPVAFWCNPISGHNTLYWYLQNLGQGPELLIRYENEEAVDDSQLPKDRFSAERLKGVDSTLKIQPAELGDSAVYLCASSRTADTQYFGPGTRLTVL.

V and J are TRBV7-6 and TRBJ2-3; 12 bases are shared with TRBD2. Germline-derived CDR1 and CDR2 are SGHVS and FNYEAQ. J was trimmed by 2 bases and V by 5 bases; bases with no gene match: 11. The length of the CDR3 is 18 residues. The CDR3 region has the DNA TGTGCCAGCAGCGTAGGGACCGGGACTAGCGGGCCCACAGATACGCAGTATTTT. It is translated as CASSVGTGTSGPTDTQYF.

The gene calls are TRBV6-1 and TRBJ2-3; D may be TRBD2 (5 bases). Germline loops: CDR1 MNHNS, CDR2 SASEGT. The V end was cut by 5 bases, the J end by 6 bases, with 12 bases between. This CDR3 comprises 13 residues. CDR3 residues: CASSSGPGDTQYF. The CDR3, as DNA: TGTGCCAGCAGTAGCGGTCCCGGGGATACGCAGTATTTT.

The DNA for the CDR3 is TGTGCCTGGAGTGCACCGGGACAGGGGGTGGTAGGAAACACCATATATTTT. Amino acids: CAWSAPGQGVVGNTIYF. The gene calls are TRBV30 and TRBJ1-3, with 11 bases that match TRBD1. CDR1 and CDR2 (germline): GTSNPN, SVGIG (reference sequence). Trimming took 1 base from V and 4 from J; bases not matched to a gene: 9. This CDR3 has 17 residues.

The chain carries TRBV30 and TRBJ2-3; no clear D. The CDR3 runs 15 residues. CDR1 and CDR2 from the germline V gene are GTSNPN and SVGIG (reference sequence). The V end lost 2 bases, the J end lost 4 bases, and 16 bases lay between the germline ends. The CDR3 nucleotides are TGTGCCTGGAGTAAGTCCCCGGTTCGGTCAGATACGCAGTATTTT. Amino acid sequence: CAWSKSPVRSDTQYF. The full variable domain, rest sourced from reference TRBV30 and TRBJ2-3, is SQTIHQWPATLVQPVGSPLSLECTVEGTSNPNLYWYRQAAGRGLQLLFYSVGIGQISSEVPQNLSASRPQDRQFILSSKKLLLSDSGFYLCAWSKSPVRSDTQYFGPGTRLTVL.

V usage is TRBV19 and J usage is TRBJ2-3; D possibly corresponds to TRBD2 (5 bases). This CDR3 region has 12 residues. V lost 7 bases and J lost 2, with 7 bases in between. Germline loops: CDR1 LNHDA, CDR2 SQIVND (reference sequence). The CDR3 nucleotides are TGTGCCAGTAACGGGGACACAGATACGCAGTATTTT. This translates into CASNGDTDTQYF.

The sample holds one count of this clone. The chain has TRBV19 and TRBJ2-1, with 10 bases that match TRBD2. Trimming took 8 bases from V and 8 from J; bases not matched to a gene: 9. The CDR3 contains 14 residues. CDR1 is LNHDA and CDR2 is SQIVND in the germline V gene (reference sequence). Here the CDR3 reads CASSSSGSGDEQFF. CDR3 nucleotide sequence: TGTGCCAGTTCTTCTAGCGGGAGTGGAGATGAGCAGTTCTTC.

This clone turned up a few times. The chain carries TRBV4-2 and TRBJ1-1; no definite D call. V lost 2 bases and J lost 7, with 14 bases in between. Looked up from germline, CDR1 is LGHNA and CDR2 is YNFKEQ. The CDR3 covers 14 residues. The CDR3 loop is CASSQHAWRSEAFF. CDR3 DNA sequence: TGTGCCAGCAGCCAACACGCCTGGAGGAGTGAAGCTTTCTTT.

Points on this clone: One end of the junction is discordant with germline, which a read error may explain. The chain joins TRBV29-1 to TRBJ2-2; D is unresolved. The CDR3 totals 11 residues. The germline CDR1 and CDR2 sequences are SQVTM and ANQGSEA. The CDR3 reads CSDEDAGELFF. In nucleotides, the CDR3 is TGCAGCGATGAAGACGCCGGGGAGCTGTTTTTT.

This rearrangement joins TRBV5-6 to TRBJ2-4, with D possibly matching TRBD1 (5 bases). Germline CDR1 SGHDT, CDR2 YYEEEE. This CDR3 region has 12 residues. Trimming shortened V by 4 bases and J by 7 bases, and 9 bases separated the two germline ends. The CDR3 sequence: CASSKGHNIQYF. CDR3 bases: TGTGCCAGCAGCAAAGGACATAACATTCAGTACTTC.

CDR3 sequence reads: CASSSGGGAVNEQFF. Here the CDR3 DNA reads TGTGCCAGCAGCTCCGGCGGGGGGGCGGTCAATGAGCAGTTCTTC. The rearrangement joins TRBV7-3 to TRBJ2-1; TRBD2 aligns across 9 bases. The CDR3 consists of 15 residues. From germline, CDR1 is SGHTA and CDR2 FQGTGA. The V and J ends lost 4 bases and 6 bases, in that order; junction bases with no gene match: 7.

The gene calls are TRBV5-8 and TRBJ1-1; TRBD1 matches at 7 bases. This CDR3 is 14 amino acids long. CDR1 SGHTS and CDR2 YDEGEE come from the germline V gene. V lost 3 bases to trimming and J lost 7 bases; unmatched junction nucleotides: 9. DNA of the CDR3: TGTGCCAGCAGCTCCTACAGGGGCTCCTTTGAAGCTTTCTTT. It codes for CASSSYRGSFEAFF.